Many counts were recorded for the clone carrying this T cell receptor (beta chain). Its antigen remains unidentified. The CDR3 spans 11 residues. The V gene's germline CDR1 is DFQATT and CDR2 SNEGSKA (reference sequence). V was cut by 6 bases and J by 3 bases, with 9 bases left in between. Quantitative barcoded 5'-RACE was used to prepare TCR beta libraries. Each CDR3 protein gets one entry after TCRdb re-called the 5' RACE reads with MiXCR. Seen here are hundreds of thousands of distinct CDR3 sequences, approximately 12% observed once, and the top ten hold less than 0.65%. The record originates from a study of CD8 T cells in ankylosing spondylitis. Study-wide results and caveats: Clones linked to disease, bearing a CD8+ phenotype, were relatively rare in peripheral blood. The study identified a TCR beta motif of eight highly homologous variants that appeared characteristic of ankylosing spondylitis blood. Within matched ankylosing spondylitis synovial fluid, disease-linked clones were reportedly significantly enriched. Both synovial fluid and blood in reactive arthritis had previously been reported to carry some motif variants.

The source material was blood, either unsorted or a sorted T cell fraction (not recorded which). The chain couples TRBV20-1 to TRBJ2-7, with D unclear. The sequence was obtained from a male donor with ankylosing spondylitis. In nucleotides, the CDR3 is TGCAGTGCCAAGGACGGCTACGAGCAGTACTTC. Its protein product is CSAKDGYEQYF.